The next 9 T cell receptor beta chains were all read from a single sample in a study of blood T cell repertoires in COVID-19. Assay: immunoSEQ multiplex PCR; the TCRdb copy retains only in-frame clones and omits some. The sample comprises 250,000 or so clones, 88% of which are singletons, and roughly 0.8% rests with the top ten. The sequenced material came from peripheral blood. The receptors here all came from a woman aged 25 to 39 with acute or convalescent COVID-19.

The V gene is TRBV10-3, the J gene TRBJ2-3; 7 bases line up with TRBD1. J gave up 4 bases and V 3 bases, and 13 bases lay outside the gene matches. The CDR3 covers 17 residues. Germline V gene lookup returns CDR1 ENHRY and CDR2 SYGVKD. The CDR3 here is CAISDPSTGIRADTQYF. The CDR3 DNA reads TGTGCCATCAGTGACCCATCGACAGGGATAAGGGCAGATACGCAGTATTTT.

The CDR3 loop is CASSRDSAYGYTF. In nucleotides, the CDR3 is TGCGCCAGCAGTAGGGACAGCGCCTATGGCTACACCTTC. The chain uses TRBV10-1 and TRBJ1-2; 7 bases match TRBD1. The CDR3 runs to 13 residues. V trimming: 5 bases; J trimming: 4 bases; junction bases outside the gene matches: 4. Per the germline V gene, CDR1 is WNHNN and CDR2 is SYGVQD (reference sequence).

The V gene is TRBV5-6, the J gene TRBJ1-2, with D possibly TRBD1 on 5 matching bases. The CDR3 totals 13 residues. Trimming stripped 3 bases from V and 3 bases from J, with 9 bases between. CDR1 is SGHDT and CDR2 is YYEEEE in the germline V gene. The CDR3 sequence: CASSSTVDYGYTF. CDR3 DNA sequence: TGTGCCAGCAGCTCGACAGTCGACTATGGCTACACCTTC.

This clone was observed at least ten times. V is TRBV14 and J is TRBJ2-7; 10 bases align to TRBD1. Looked up from germline, CDR1 is SGHDN and CDR2 is FVKESK. This CDR3 comprises 18 residues. V lost 3 bases to trimming and J lost 4 bases; unmatched junction nucleotides: 15. CDR3 protein: CASSHPKGDRGRLYEQYF. CDR3 sequence (DNA): TGTGCCAGCAGCCACCCCAAGGGCGACAGGGGGCGCCTGTACGAGCAGTACTTC.

Here the CDR3 reads CARRDRGSSGNTIYF. For the CDR3, the DNA is TGTGCCAGAAGAGACAGGGGGTCGTCTGGAAACACCATATATTTT. V gene TRBV21-1 combines with J gene TRBJ1-3; whether TRBD1, the table's D call, matches the DNA was not checked. TRBV21-1 constitutes a pseudogene. This CDR3 comprises 15 residues.

The gene calls are TRBV19 and TRBJ2-7; 7 nucleotides line up with TRBD1. After removal of 7 bases from V and 3 bases from J, the junction contained 9 bases not matched to a gene. Germline V gene lookup returns CDR1 LNHDA and CDR2 SQIVND (reference sequence). This CDR3 region has 14 residues. The CDR3 bases are TGTGCCAGTAATCCCGGGACAGCGAACTACGAGCAGTACTTC. This encodes CASNPGTANYEQYF.

This clone was counted only a few times. The chain employs TRBV27 and TRBJ2-2; possible D gene TRBD2, 6 bases. The CDR3 spans 14 residues. Between the trimmed V and J ends, which lost 3 bases and 2 bases, there was a span of 7 bases. Germline-derived CDR1 and CDR2 are MNHEY and SMNVEV (reference sequence). The CDR3 reads CASSFGGNTGELFF. In DNA form, the CDR3 reads TGTGCCAGCAGTTTCGGGGGAAACACCGGGGAGCTGTTTTTT.

This clone appeared once. The chain is built from TRBV24-1 and TRBJ1-1; weak D call: TRBD1 (5 bases). Germline CDR1 reads KGHDR; CDR2 reads SFDVKD. The CDR3 is 17 residues long. V was shortened by 0 bases and J by 1 base, with 14 bases between the two germline ends. CDR3 DNA sequence: TGTGCCACCAGTGATTTGCACCCAGGGCCACCGAACACTGAAGCTTTCTTT. Translating gives CATSDLHPGPPNTEAFF.

The chain carries TRBV30 and TRBJ1-4, with D unresolved. Germline CDR1 is GTSNPN and CDR2 is SVGIG (reference sequence). The CDR3 is 13 amino acids. V was cut by 3 bases and J by 8 bases, with 13 bases left in between. CDR3 bases: TGTGCCTGGAGGGGTTCTAGCTGGGAAAAACTGTTTTTT. Translation gives CAWRGSSWEKLFF.